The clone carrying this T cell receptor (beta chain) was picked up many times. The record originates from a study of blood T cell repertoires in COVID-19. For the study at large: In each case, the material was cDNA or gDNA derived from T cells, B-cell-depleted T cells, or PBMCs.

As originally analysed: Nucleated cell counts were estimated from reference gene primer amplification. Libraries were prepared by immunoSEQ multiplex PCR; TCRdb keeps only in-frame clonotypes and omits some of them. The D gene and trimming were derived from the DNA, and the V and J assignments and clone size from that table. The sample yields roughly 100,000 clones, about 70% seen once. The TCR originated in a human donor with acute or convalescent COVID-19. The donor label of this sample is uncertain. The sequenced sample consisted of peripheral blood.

CDR3 amino acids: CASSLDGFYGYTF. CDR3 in DNA: TGTGCCAGCAGCTTAGACGGGTTCTATGGCTACACCTTC. The V call is TRBV7-2, the J call TRBJ1-2; no reliable D call. The V end was cut by 1 base, the J end by 4 bases, with 7 bases between. There are 13 residues in the CDR3. In germline, CDR1 is SGHTA, CDR2 FQGNSA. Full variable domain (rest looked up from reference TRBV7-2 and TRBJ1-2): GAGVSQSPSNKVTEKGKDVELRCDPISGHTALYWYRQSLGQGLEFLIYFQGNSAPDKSGLPSDRFSAERTGGSVSTLTIQRTQQEDSAVYLCASSLDGFYGYTFGSGTRLTVV.